The subject of this entry is one T cell receptor beta chain. The target of this receptor is not known. It has no much larger one-base neighbor in the sample; base qualities were not kept. Collaborating institutions collected whole blood in K2EDTA tubes following their own protocols. For TCRbeta analysis, collaborators shipped samples as frozen whole blood, isolated PBMCs, or DNA extracted from either of those sample types. The record originates from a study of blood T cell repertoires in COVID-19 (TCRdb year 2020). Background for the entire study: Collaborator samples came from the United States, Italy and Spain and covered acute and convalescent phases of COVID-19. The prospective study material was composed of cDNA or gDNA derived from T cells, B-cell-depleted T cells, or PBMCs. The dataset comprised deeply sampled blood TCRbeta repertoires from subjects exposed to, actively infected with, or recovered from COVID-19. The repertoires were released in a freely available public database intended as a resource for research on the immune response to SARS-CoV-2. Samples were obtained from the ongoing ImmuneRACE study (first 160 participants) and from approximately 1,200 subjects provided by 6 global collaborators. A de-identified subject ID, COVID-19 status, age in years and sex were almost always included in the sample metadata. Where available, HLA class I and class II types were taken from metadata supplied by the sample provider and were not determined by assay-based typing.

TCRbeta CDR3 regions were amplified from genomic DNA using the immunoSEQ Assay, a bias-controlled multiplex PCR. As for the original processing: Nucleated cell counts per sample were estimated from amplification of reference gene primers within the assay. To quantify the absolute abundance of each unique TCRbeta CDR3 rearrangement, sequence reads were collapsed and filtered. For each sample, productive Simpson clonality was calculated by taking the square root of Simpson's diversity index across productive rearrangements. TCRdb carries this immuneACCESS record with in-frame sequences only. Its versions omit some clonotypes, under half of them owing to an unresolved V gene in the studies checked, with the rest unexplained. The DNA gave D and trimming, while V, J and clone size come from that table. Here the sample has about 94,000 clones; 80% occur a single time. The ten largest account for roughly 19% of the sample.

Findings and caveats that apply to the study as a whole: Clinical and demographic metadata were provided uncurated, with the amount varying by source and participant.

Taken from cysteine to phenylalanine, the CDR3 has 16 residues. Of the read, only the CDR3 DNA is kept; its 48 bases are in frame from base 1. From a lookup of the germline V gene, CDR1 and CDR2 are MGHDK and SYGVNS. Here V drops 4 bases and J drops 4 bases, and the junction holds 7 bases not matched to any gene. Sequenced input: peripheral blood. The receptor's source is a human donor in a cohort sampled during active COVID-19. The rearranged segments are TRBV25-1 and TRBJ2-3; 11 middle bases align to TRBD2. CDR3 reads: CASSGVLAGGADTQYF. The DNA sequence is as follows: TGTGCCAGCAGTGGGGTTCTAGCGGGAGGTGCAGATACGCAGTATTTT.